This TCR beta chain was recorded in a study of CD8 T cells in ankylosing spondylitis. Quantitative 5'-RACE with molecular barcodes generated TCR beta libraries. MiXCR, run by TCRdb on the 5' RACE reads, gives a single entry per CDR3 protein. In the table there are 470,000 or so distinct CDR3 sequences, roughly 25% of which are singletons. Comment on this clonotype: The antigen remains undetermined.

The study's findings and limits: CD8+ by phenotype, disease-linked clones were relatively rare in peripheral blood. A TCR beta motif made of several highly homologous variants seemed typical of ankylosing spondylitis blood.

The ends were cut back, 4 bases at V and 5 bases at J, with 7 bases in the middle. The V gene's germline CDR1 is SGHTA and CDR2 FQGNSA. The CDR3 sequence is 12 residues long. The clonotype comes from a male donor with ankylosing spondylitis. Sequenced input: blood, either unsorted or a sorted T cell fraction (not recorded which). The chain couples TRBV7-2 to TRBJ2-3; D unclear. Here the CDR3 reads CASSSVVDTQYF. CDR3 sequence (DNA): TGTGCCAGCAGCTCTGTCGTAGATACGCAGTATTTT.